This is a list of T cell receptor beta chains from one sample in a study of T cell repertoires in cytomegalovirus infection. Via MiXCR, TCRdb re-called the reads, giving one row per CDR3 protein. The repertoire holds nearly 550,000 distinct CDR3 sequences, with 16% as singletons. Sequenced sample: CD8+ T cells from PBMCs. These receptors were obtained from a human donor in good health (CMV status not recorded). Some clones in this sample may be carry-over from other donors' samples. Each CDR3 is given with its conserved first and last residue. The order of the fields is CDR3 length, V gene, J gene, clone size, D gene, CDR3 protein, CDR3 DNA. A D gene is named only where the DNA matches it firmly. The listing skips clone size in some rows; elsewhere it reads once, few, many or a size class.

>16|TRBV27|TRBJ2-7|many|TRBD2
CASSPTGLAGTYEQYF
TGTGCCAGCAGTCCTACGGGACTAGCTGGTACCTACGAGCAGTACTTC
>13|TRBV6-1|TRBJ1-1|many|NA
CASKASRNTEAFF
TGTGCCAGCAAGGCGTCCAGAAACACTGAAGCTTTCTTT
>18|TRBV6-1|TRBJ1-5|NA|NA
CASSPTIPAAEGNQPQHF
TGTGCCAGCAGCCCGACGATCCCGGCCGCGGAGGGCAATCAGCCCCAGCATTTT
>14|TRBV11-2|TRBJ2-7|many|TRBD2
CASSLGGTSREQYF
TGTGCCAGCAGCTTGGGCGGGACTAGTCGCGAGCAGTACTTC
>16|TRBV7-9|TRBJ2-6|many|NA
CATLTATLSGANVLTF
TGTGCCACCCTCACAGCTACCCTCTCTGGGGCCAACGTCCTGACTTTC
>14|TRBV6-8|TRBJ1-2|NA|TRBD1
CASSTTGGAYGYTF
TGTGCCAGCAGTACGACAGGGGGCGCGTATGGCTACACCTTC
>16|TRBV11-3|TRBJ2-2|many|TRBD1
CASSSSGTGRTGELFF
TGTGCCAGCAGTTCCTCCGGGACAGGGCGAACCGGGGAGCTGTTTTTT
>14|TRBV7-9|TRBJ1-2|many|NA
CASSSPTVLYGYTF
TGTGCCAGCAGCTCTCCGACGGTTCTCTATGGCTACACCTTC
>11|TRBV27|TRBJ2-1|few|NA
CAIRAGNEQFF
TGTGCCATCCGGGCAGGGAATGAGCAGTTCTTC
>14|TRBV7-6|TRBJ2-7|many|NA
CASSLGDFTYEQYF
TGTGCCAGCAGCTTGGGGGATTTTACCTACGAGCAGTACTTC
>15|TRBV27|TRBJ2-2|many|TRBD2
CASSFAGANTGELFF
TGTGCCAGCAGTTTTGCGGGAGCGAACACCGGGGAGCTGTTTTTT
>14|TRBV9|TRBJ2-7|NA|NA
CASSAQGVSYEQYF
TGTGCCAGCAGCGCCCAGGGAGTGAGCTACGAGCAGTACTTC
>14|TRBV10-2|TRBJ2-3|NA|NA
CASSVRAGTDTQYF
TGCGCCAGCAGTGTCAGGGCTGGCACAGATACGCAGTATTTT
>17|TRBV5-6|TRBJ2-2|NA|TRBD2
CASSLELAGAHTGELFF
TGTGCCAGCAGCTTGGAACTAGCGGGAGCCCACACCGGGGAGCTGTTTTTT
>14|TRBV4-1|TRBJ2-4|NA|TRBD2
CASSQEETSGGGHF
TGCGCCAGCAGCCAAGAGGAGACTAGCGGAGGGGGGCACTTC
>14|TRBV19|TRBJ1-2|many|NA
CASSTDIYGYGYTF
TGTGCCAGTAGTACCGACATATACGGCTATGGCTACACCTTC
>16|TRBV11-2|TRBJ2-5|once|NA
CASSLGGSELGETQYF
TGTGCCAGCAGCTTAGGGGGTAGCGAGTTAGGGGAGACCCAGTACTTC
>15|TRBV5-4|TRBJ2-1|few|NA
CASSLRRGEYNEQFF
TGTGCCAGCAGCTTGAGAAGGGGTGAATACAATGAGCAGTTCTTC
>17|TRBV7-8|TRBJ2-5|many|NA
CASSSSGESSRQETQYF
TGTGCCAGCAGCTCCAGCGGCGAATCTAGTCGGCAAGAGACCCAGTACTTC
>16|TRBV5-6|TRBJ1-2|once|NA
CASSLRRDRRQEGYTF
TGTGCCAGCAGCTTGAGGAGGGACCGAAGGCAGGAAGGCTACACCTTC
>14|TRBV5-4|TRBJ1-2|NA|TRBD1
CASTLQGRNYGYTF
TGTGCCAGCACCCTACAGGGGCGAAACTATGGCTACACCTTC
>13|TRBV7-9|TRBJ1-2|few|NA
CASSDTVNYGYTF
TGTGCCAGCAGCGATACAGTTAACTATGGCTACACCTTC
>13|TRBV7-3|TRBJ1-1|few|NA
CASSLTPSPEAFF
TGTGCCAGCAGCTTAACCCCTAGTCCTGAAGCTTTCTTT
>14|TRBV9|TRBJ1-4|few|NA
CASSNGGGNGKLFF
TGTGCCAGCAGCAACGGGGGGGGAAATGGAAAACTGTTTTTT
>16|TRBV7-9|TRBJ1-4|NA|TRBD1
CASSLPNRDSNEKLFF
TGTGCCAGCAGCTTGCCAAACCGGGACAGTAATGAAAAACTGTTTTTT
>12|TRBV6-2/TRBV6-3|TRBJ2-1|many|NA
CASSGRGGEQFF
TGTGCCAGCAGCGGTAGAGGGGGTGAGCAGTTCTTC
>18|TRBV19|TRBJ2-1|NA|TRBD2
CASSYPGLAGGLYNEQFF
TGTGCCAGTAGTTATCCGGGACTAGCGGGAGGGCTATACAATGAGCAGTTCTTC
>14|TRBV5-6|TRBJ2-1|NA|NA
CASSLGDGYNEQFF
TGTGCCAGCAGCTTGGGGGACGGTTACAATGAGCAGTTCTTC
>17|TRBV20-1|TRBJ2-2|NA|TRBD2
CSARERFSGAPRGELFF
TGCAGTGCTAGAGAGAGGTTTAGCGGGGCGCCGAGGGGGGAGCTGTTTTTT
>15|TRBV12-3/TRBV12-4|TRBJ2-1|many|NA
CASILRGASYNEQFF
TGTGCCAGCATCTTAAGGGGGGCTAGTTACAATGAGCAGTTCTTC
>17|TRBV10-3|TRBJ2-3|NA|TRBD2
CAISDGGGGAGTDTQYF
TGTGCCATCAGTGACGGTGGCGGGGGGGCCGGCACAGATACGCAGTATTTT
>16|TRBV14|TRBJ2-6|NA|NA
CASSQVDSSGANVLTF
TGTGCCAGCAGCCAAGTGGACAGCTCTGGGGCCAACGTCCTGACTTTC
>15|TRBV14|TRBJ1-2|NA|TRBD1
CASSLWTGDFYGYTF
TGTGCCAGCAGCCTCTGGACAGGAGACTTCTATGGCTACACCTTC
>14|TRBV9|TRBJ1-1|NA|NA
CASSVQGKTTEAFF
TGTGCCAGCAGCGTTCAGGGGAAGACCACTGAAGCTTTCTTT
>15|TRBV27|TRBJ1-5|NA|NA
CASKWTTVSNQPQHF
TGTGCCAGCAAATGGACGACAGTCAGCAATCAGCCCCAGCATTTT
>13|TRBV3-1|TRBJ2-7|few|NA
CASSQAPAYEQYF
TGTGCCAGCAGCCAAGCCCCGGCATACGAGCAGTACTTC
>15|TRBV10-3|TRBJ1-2|many|NA
CAISEARGAEYGYTF
TGTGCCATCAGTGAGGCCCGAGGGGCGGAGTATGGCTACACCTTC
>17|TRBV28|TRBJ2-1|few|TRBD2
CASSLLAGGPRDNEQFF
TGTGCCAGCAGTCTACTAGCGGGAGGGCCAAGAGACAATGAGCAGTTCTTC
>13|TRBV30|TRBJ1-1|NA|NA
CAWSRTRDTEAFF
TGTGCCTGGAGCCGCACACGGGACACTGAAGCTTTCTTT
>14|TRBV5-6|TRBJ2-5|many|NA
CASSLSPGQETQYF
TGTGCCAGCAGCTTGTCGCCAGGACAAGAGACCCAGTACTTC
>15|TRBV13|TRBJ2-7|few|TRBD2
CASSPPSGRSYEQYF
TGTGCCAGCAGCCCCCCTAGCGGGAGGTCCTACGAGCAGTACTTC
>15|TRBV6-1|TRBJ2-1|few|NA
CASSEMRGVYNEQFF
TGTGCCAGCAGTGAAATGAGGGGGGTCTACAATGAGCAGTTCTTC
>14|TRBV10-1|TRBJ1-2|few|NA
CASMPGPLAGGYTF
TGCGCCAGCATGCCGGGGCCCCTCGCGGGAGGCTACACCTTC
>12|TRBV7-9|TRBJ1-5|many|NA
CASTEKGQPQHF
TGTGCCAGCACCGAAAAAGGTCAGCCCCAGCATTTT
>12|TRBV5-4|TRBJ2-7|few|NA
CASSSWGAEQYF
TGTGCCAGCAGCTCTTGGGGGGCCGAGCAGTACTTC
>14|TRBV11-3|TRBJ2-1|few|TRBD2
CASSLASGRDEQFF
TGTGCCAGCAGCTTAGCCAGCGGGAGAGATGAGCAGTTCTTC
>15|TRBV28|TRBJ2-5|NA|TRBD2
CASRPSGIRQETQYF
TGTGCCAGCAGACCGAGCGGGATACGTCAAGAGACCCAGTACTTC
>13|TRBV10-3|TRBJ2-7|NA|NA
CAISEGNTYEQYF
TGTGCCATCAGTGAGGGTAATACCTACGAGCAGTACTTC
>22|TRBV29-1|TRBJ2-1|many|TRBD2
CSVAPLEMTSGGLLSSYNEQFF
TGCAGCGTTGCCCCACTTGAAATGACTAGCGGGGGACTCTTGAGCTCCTACAATGAGCAGTTCTTC
>14|TRBV5-6|TRBJ1-2|NA|TRBD1
CASSGDRGLRGYTF
TGTGCCAGCAGCGGGGACAGGGGTCTTCGTGGCTACACCTTC